This TCR beta chain is from a study of CD8+ T cells in alopecia areata (dated by TCRdb to the late 2010s). Regarding the complete study: The treated patients took part in an open-label pilot trial in which moderate-to-severe alopecia areata was treated with oral tofacitinib at 5 to 10 mg twice daily. Patients received tofacitinib for 6 to 18 months and were then followed off drug for 6 months to check for delayed response and recurrence. For the treated patients, the SALT score, which quantifies what percentage of scalp surface area is affected, served as the measure of disease severity. High-throughput TCRbeta sequencing was used to examine T cell clonal expansion in alopecia areata in both the C3H/HeJ mouse model and human patients. Scalp tissue and sorted CD4+ and CD8+ peripheral blood T cells from patchy and totalis/universalis alopecia areata patients and from healthy controls were covered by human TCRbeta sequencing. Biopsies were taken from tofacitinib-treated patients at baseline and at 4 and 24 weeks of treatment, and a later scalp biopsy was taken in several of the tofacitinib-treated patients. Clonality in the scalp was compared among normal scalp (n=4), patchy alopecia areata scalp (n=8), and alopecia totalis/universalis scalp (n=8). The RNA source kit depended on sample type: the PAXgene miRNA kit for fixed scalp, the miRNeasy kit for PBMCs, and the RNeasy kit for mouse skin. immunoSEQ multiplex PCR using 35 Vbeta forward primers and 13 Jbeta reverse primers was used to amplify TCRbeta CDR3 regions.

The paper's findings and limits, for the study overall: Because the treated cohort was small and had just a single nonresponder, larger studies are needed to establish links between baseline CD8+ expansion and response. During tofacitinib treatment, many expanded lesional clones remained in scalp and blood, and this persistence may partly explain relapse after treatment is stopped. Unlike mouse skin, where gammadelta T cells dominate, normal human skin contains resident alphabeta T cells that get sequenced too, which complicates analysis of the scalp TCR repertoire. Higher clonality and more expanded CD8+ clones were observed in lesional scalp than in normal scalp, particularly in alopecia totalis/universalis, a finding suggestive of antigenic drive. Shared TCR sequences between patients were less evident than in mice, which may be partly attributable to HLA diversity in the patient population. Scalp clonality and the number of expanded CD8+ clones among the top 100 scalp clones were significantly decreased by tofacitinib.

A distance of 12 bases separates the germline ends of V and J, which lose 3 bases and 1 base respectively. The CDR3 spans 15 residues, from the cysteine through the phenylalanine. Here the CDR3 DNA is all that survives: 45 bases in frame from base 1. In the paper's terms, the treatment or condition label means: oral pan-JAK inhibitor, 5-10 mg twice daily. Lesional scalp punch biopsies and peripheral blood were collected from alopecia areata patients. PBMCs were separated by density centrifugation and stained for CD3, CD4 and CD8, after which CD4+ and CD8+ T cells were sorted on a FACSAria. This clone came up a few times. What antigen it recognizes has not been identified. Base qualities were left out, and no much larger clone turns up one base away. The library was prepared using the immunoSEQ multiplex PCR assay. To provide template for TCR sequencing, every sample had RNA extracted and reverse transcribed into cDNA. First-strand cDNA was synthesized using SuperScript III with a 2:1 mix of oligo-dT and random hexamers. A synthetic immune receptor repertoire was used to assess amplification bias, and residual bias was removed computationally. In the authors' own workflow: Raw reads were preprocessed to remove errors, and CDR3 was defined according to IMGT conventions as the region from the conserved cysteine to phenylalanine. To get clonality, Shannon entropy was normalized by log2 of the number of productive unique TCRs and the result was subtracted from 1. Scalp TCRbeta sequences were cross-referenced with sorted blood CD4 and CD8 repertoires so that the CD4 or CD8 identity of scalp clones could be inferred. TCRdb holds this immuneACCESS table with in-frame rearrangements only. Some clones are missing; in checked studies, unresolved V genes explain under half, and the rest has no known cause. The V and J calls and clone size come from that table; D and trimming were worked out from the DNA. The sample table records 85,000 to 110,000 clones; about nine tenths of these occur just once. The top ten clonotypes cover around 10% of the sample.

The chain couples TRBV23-1 to TRBJ2-5; the best D guess is TRBD2, with 5 bases matching. TRBV23-1 is designated an ORF whose function remains uncertain. The receptor's source is a human donor with alopecia areata. The sample consisted of CD8+ T cells sorted from blood, taken at approximately week 30, from a patient treated with tofacitinib. Read as DNA, the sequence is TGCGCCAGCAGTCACGGGAATTTAAGCCAAGAGACCCAGTACTTC. This encodes CASSHGNLSQETQYF.